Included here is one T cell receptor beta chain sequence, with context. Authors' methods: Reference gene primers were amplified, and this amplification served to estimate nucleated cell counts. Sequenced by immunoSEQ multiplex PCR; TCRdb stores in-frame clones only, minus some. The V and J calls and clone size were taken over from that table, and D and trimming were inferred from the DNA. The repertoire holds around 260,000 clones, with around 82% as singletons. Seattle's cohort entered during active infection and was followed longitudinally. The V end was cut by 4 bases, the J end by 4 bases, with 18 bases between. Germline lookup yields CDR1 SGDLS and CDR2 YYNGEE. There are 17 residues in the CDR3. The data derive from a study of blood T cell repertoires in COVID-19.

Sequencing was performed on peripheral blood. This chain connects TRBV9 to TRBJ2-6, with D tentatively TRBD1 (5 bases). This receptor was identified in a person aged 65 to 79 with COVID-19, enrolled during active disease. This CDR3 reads CASSPVAGFSGANVLTF. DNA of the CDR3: TGTGCCAGCAGCCCAGTAGCAGGGTTTTCGGGGGCCAACGTCCTGACTTTC.